The TCR beta chain under discussion was sequenced for a study of shared clonotypes between healthy human individuals. Only CD45RO-negative cells positively selected for CCR7 counted as naive CD8 cells, so terminally differentiated effector memory CD45RA+ cells were excluded. The germline CDR1 and CDR2 sequences are MGHRA and YSYEKL. The CDR3 runs 13 residues. The assay was immunoSEQ multiplex PCR, and TCRdb's table has in-frame clones only and misses some. The sample holds about 2 million clones, just under 95% seen once. To note about this clone: Its antigen is unknown. A junction end diverges from the germline sequence, so it may reflect a read error.

Study-wide points: Across subsets, estimated richness was generally greater for naive than for memory populations.

The V gene is TRBV4-1, the J gene TRBJ2-7; D is uncertain. Input material: naive CD8+ T cells sorted from blood. The source of this sequence is a young man in good health. The CDR3 loop is CASSQAPLGSRVF. DNA for the CDR3: TGCGCCAGCAGCCAAGCCCCCCTCGGTTCTCGCGTCTTC.